Listed below are T cell receptor beta chains from one sample, sequenced in a study of human T cells and chemical hapten exposure. One entry per CDR3 protein, called by TCRdb with MiXCR from the RACE reads. The sample yields 200,000 to 300,000 distinct CDR3 sequences, 8.6% seen once. The starting material was whole blood, obtained in connection with sensitization to the hapten diphenylcyclopropenone (DPC). The receptors were gathered from a woman between 40 and 50 years old with alopecia areata. Some clones in this sample may be carry-over from other donors' samples. CDR3s include the opening cysteine and the closing phenylalanine or tryptophan. The D gene is left open where the match is weak. Only some rows state a clone size, as once, few, many or a class for expanded clones.

>TRBV7-2|TRBJ1-5|.|many
TGTGCCAGCAGCTTAAGAGCCCAGCGTAGCAATCAGCCCCAGCATTTT
CASSLRAQRSNQPQHF
>TRBV29-1|TRBJ2-3|.|many
TGCAGCGTTGCCCGGGACATTAGCACAGATACGCAGTATTTT
CSVARDISTDTQYF
>TRBV11-2|TRBJ2-5|.|many
TGTGCCAGCAGCCGGCCTAGTGTAGAGACCCAGTACTTC
CASSRPSVETQYF
>TRBV12-3/TRBV12-4|TRBJ1-2|TRBD1|few
TGTGCCAGCAGTATAGGACAGGGAGAGGGCTACACCTTC
CASSIGQGEGYTF
>TRBV20-1|TRBJ2-1|TRBD2|.
TGCAGTGCTACTTCGACTAGCGGGAGTATTGGGGGCTCCTACAATGAGCAGTTCTTC
CSATSTSGSIGGSYNEQFF
>TRBV7-2|TRBJ2-5|.|few
TGTGCCAGCAACTTAGCCCTAGCAGAGACCCAGTACTTC
CASNLALAETQYF
>TRBV28|TRBJ2-7|TRBD2|many
TGTGCCAGCAGTTTACGGGGGAGGGGAGAGCAGTACTTC
CASSLRGRGEQYF
>TRBV10-3|TRBJ1-1|.|.
TGTGCCATCAGTGAGTCGACAGGCAGGCACCACACTGAAGCTTTCTTT
CAISESTGRHHTEAFF
>TRBV7-3|TRBJ2-5|.|.
TGTGCCAGCAGCTTAATGCCTTCGGGTTTAGAGACCCAGTACTTC
CASSLMPSGLETQYF
>TRBV7-8|TRBJ2-1|TRBD2|.
TGTGCCAGCAGCTCGGAGAGCGGGAGAGCGGGGGAGCAGTTCTTC
CASSSESGRAGEQFF
>TRBV6-5|TRBJ2-2|.|few
TGTGCCGCAGAGACAGCCACCGGGGAGCTGTTTTTT
CAAETATGELFF
>TRBV3-1|TRBJ2-3|.|few
TGTGCCAGCAGCCCTAGCGCCCACACAGATACGCAGTATTTT
CASSPSAHTDTQYF
>TRBV7-9|TRBJ2-7|TRBD1|few
TGTGCCAGCAGGCGGGGACAGGGCGTCTACGAGCAGTACTTC
CASRRGQGVYEQYF
>TRBV12-3/TRBV12-4|TRBJ2-2|TRBD1|.
TGTGCCAGCAGTTTCGCACAGGGGGCGCACACCGGGGAGCTGTTTTTT
CASSFAQGAHTGELFF
>TRBV11-2|TRBJ2-1|TRBD2|.
TGTGCCAGCAGCTTAGATCTCGGCGGGAGCTCCTACAATGAGCAGTTCTTC
CASSLDLGGSSYNEQFF
>TRBV5-1|TRBJ2-5|TRBD2|few
TGCGCCAGCAGCCCTCGGACTAGCCTGGGGGAGACCCAGTACTTC
CASSPRTSLGETQYF
>TRBV12-3/TRBV12-4|TRBJ2-3|TRBD2|many
TGTGCCAGCAGTTTCCCCGGACTAGCGGGGGACACAGATACGCAGTATTTT
CASSFPGLAGDTDTQYF
>TRBV7-2|TRBJ2-1|.|many
TGTGCCAGCAGCCCAGGATTAAATGAGCAGTTCTTC
CASSPGLNEQFF
>TRBV5-4|TRBJ1-2|.|.
TGTGCCAGCAGCTTTTGGCCGAACTATGGCTACACCTTC
CASSFWPNYGYTF
>TRBV20-1|TRBJ2-7|TRBD2|few
TGCAGTGCTAGAGATGATGCGGGAGGGATTTACGAGCAGTACTTC
CSARDDAGGIYEQYF
>TRBV20-1|TRBJ1-3|.|.
TGCAGTGCTAGAGAAGGAGGGTTAGGAAACACCATATATTTT
CSAREGGLGNTIYF
>TRBV10-3|TRBJ1-2|.|few
TGTGCCATCAACCGGGAGGGGTTCTATGGCTACACCTTC
CAINREGFYGYTF
>TRBV12-3/TRBV12-4|TRBJ2-3|.|few
TGTGCCAGCAGTCGCAGGGCCCCAGATACGCAGTATTTT
CASSRRAPDTQYF
>TRBV28|TRBJ2-2|TRBD1|.
TGTGCCAGCAGAGGACAGGGTCGGGGCACCGGGGAGCTGTTTTTT
CASRGQGRGTGELFF
>TRBV20-1|TRBJ2-6|.|once
TGCAGTGCTAGGGACATTCGAACTGGGGCCAACGTCCTGACTTTC
CSARDIRTGANVLTF
>TRBV4-1|TRBJ1-2|TRBD1|.
TGCGCCAGCAGGCACGCCCCAGGGGGCGACTATGGCTACACCTTC
CASRHAPGGDYGYTF
>TRBV20-1|TRBJ2-4|.|few
TGCAGTGCTAATTGGGCAGCCAAAAACATTCAGTACTTC
CSANWAAKNIQYF
>TRBV27|TRBJ2-7|.|.
TGTGCCAGCAGCCCGGGAATCTCCTACGAGCAGTACTTC
CASSPGISYEQYF
>TRBV19|TRBJ1-5|.|few
TGTGCCAGTAGTATTCTGGGGAATCAGCCCCAGCATTTT
CASSILGNQPQHF
>TRBV7-8|TRBJ2-5|TRBD2|many
TGTGCCAGCAGCCAGCGGGTTAGGCTAGCGGGGGAGACCCAGTACTTC
CASSQRVRLAGETQYF
>TRBV11-2|TRBJ1-2|TRBD1|few
TGTGCCAGCAGCTTAGGGGGACAGGGGAGCTATGGCTACACCTTC
CASSLGGQGSYGYTF
>TRBV15|TRBJ2-7|.|few
TGTGCCACCAGCAGAGAACGTTCCTACGAGCAGTACTTC
CATSRERSYEQYF
>TRBV28|TRBJ2-3|TRBD2|few
TGTGCCAGCAGTTTATACGGGAGGGGCACAGATACGCAGTATTTT
CASSLYGRGTDTQYF
>TRBV19|TRBJ2-3|TRBD2|few
TGTGCCAGTAGCTGGGGGACTAGCTACACAGATACGCAGTATTTT
CASSWGTSYTDTQYF
>TRBV12-3/TRBV12-4|TRBJ2-1|TRBD1|.
TGTGCCAGCAGTCCACAGGGGGCATCGAATGAGCAGTTCTTC
CASSPQGASNEQFF
>TRBV20-1|TRBJ2-2|.|few
TGCAGTGCTAGGGATCGGATTCCGAACACCGGGGAGCTGTTTTTT
CSARDRIPNTGELFF
>TRBV7-2|TRBJ2-2|TRBD1|.
TGTGCCAGCAGCCCCCGGACAGGGGGCTCCGCGAACACCGGGGAGCTGTTTTTT
CASSPRTGGSANTGELFF
>TRBV20-1|TRBJ1-1|.|.
TGCAGTGCCCGACAGACGGGAATCACTGAAGCTTTCTTT
CSARQTGITEAFF
>TRBV7-3|TRBJ2-7|TRBD1|few
TGTGCCAGCAGCCACCCGGGACAGTGGACTCTACCCGCCCACTACGAGCAGTACTTC
CASSHPGQWTLPAHYEQYF
>TRBV10-3|TRBJ1-4|.|many
TGTGCCATCAGCTCCGGGACCGCACCCACCTACCAGGGTGAAAAACTGTTTTTT
CAISSGTAPTYQGEKLFF
>TRBV12-3/TRBV12-4|TRBJ2-7|.|.
TGTGCCAGCACCATCCAGGGGTCGGGTCGCGAGCAGTACTTC
CASTIQGSGREQYF
>TRBV6-2/TRBV6-3|TRBJ1-1|.|few
TGTGCCAGCAGTTCCCAACATAGGGAGGAGACTGAAGCTTTCTTT
CASSSQHREETEAFF